The rows below give T cell receptor beta chains drawn from one sample of a study of shared clonotypes between healthy human individuals. Generated by immunoSEQ multiplex PCR, the TCRdb table keeps only in-frame clones and is missing some. The sample includes about 2.4 million clones, approximately 94% seen only once; the top ten take approximately 0.37%. The sequenced sample consisted of naive CD4+ T cells from PBMCs. These receptors came from a man in his late teens or twenties in good health. Some clones in this sample may be carry-over from other donors' samples. Each CDR3 is given with its conserved first and last residue. The D gene is left open where the match is weak. The listing skips clone size in some rows; elsewhere it reads once, few, many or a size class.

size,D,V,J,DNA,CDR3
NA,NA,TRBV7-8,TRBJ1-1,TGTGCCAGCAGCCCCCTTACAGGGCCGAACACTGAAGCTTTCTTT,CASSPLTGPNTEAFF
NA,NA,TRBV6-1,TRBJ1-5,TGTGCCAGCAGTGAAGCGGATCAGCCCCAGCATTTT,CASSEADQPQHF
NA,NA,TRBV29-1,TRBJ1-2,TGCAGCGTTGAAAGGGTGGAAAACTATGGCTACACCTTC,CSVERVENYGYTF
NA,NA,TRBV2,TRBJ2-5,TGTGCCAGCGGGGATAGCGGACAAGAGACCCAGTACTTC,CASGDSGQETQYF
NA,NA,TRBV28,TRBJ1-2,TGTGCCAGCAGTTTATTCCCGGGAGGCTACACCTTC,CASSLFPGGYTF
NA,NA,TRBV4-1,TRBJ1-5,TGCGCCAGCAGCCAACACCCACGGGGCAATCAGCCCCAGCATTTT,CASSQHPRGNQPQHF
few,TRBD1,TRBV5-4,TRBJ1-2,TGTGCCAGCAGCTTAGGGGGCCTCGGCTACACCTTC,CASSLGGLGYTF
NA,TRBD2,TRBV7-3,TRBJ2-1,TGTGCCAGCAGCTTAATCGTAGCGGGTGAGCAGTTCTTC,CASSLIVAGEQFF
once,NA,TRBV21-1,TRBJ2-5,TGTGCCAGCAGAACGGGAGGTGGCGGCTTTGACCAGTACTTC,CASRTGGGGFDQYF
NA,NA,TRBV4-2,TRBJ2-7,TGTGCCAGCAGCCAAGGCTTGCTATTCGACTCCTACGAGCAGTACTTC,CASSQGLLFDSYEQYF
NA,NA,TRBV5-1,TRBJ1-2,TGCGCCAGCAGCCCCGGGGATAACTATGGCTACACCTTC,CASSPGDNYGYTF
NA,NA,TRBV6-5,TRBJ2-5,TGTGCCAGCAGGACAGGGAGGGAGACCCAGTACTTC,CASRTGRETQYF
NA,TRBD2,TRBV5-1,TRBJ2-7,TGCGCCAGCAGCTCGCTAACCCTAGCGGCCTCCTACGAGCAGTACTTC,CASSSLTLAASYEQYF
NA,TRBD2,TRBV29-1,TRBJ2-1,TGCAGCGCGCCGGGAGGACGCAATGAGCAGTTCTTC,CSAPGGRNEQFF
NA,NA,TRBV5-1,TRBJ2-6,NA,CASSFGAGVRFEANVLTF
NA,NA,TRBV7-9,TRBJ2-7,TGTGCCAGCAGCTTACAGGCCGGGACACCGAGCTCCTACGAGCAGTACTTC,CASSLQAGTPSSYEQYF
NA,NA,TRBV5-1,TRBJ1-1,TGCGCCAGCAGCTTGTTCCTGGGGGACATGAACACTGAAGCTTTCTTT,CASSLFLGDMNTEAFF
NA,NA,TRBV7-2,TRBJ1-2,TGTGCCAGCAGCTTAGAATTTGTGGCCTCCTTC,CASSLEFVASF
NA,NA,TRBV6-5,TRBJ1-2,TGTGCCAGCAGTTACTCTGGGACACTTAACTATGGCTACACCTTC,CASSYSGTLNYGYTF
NA,TRBD1,TRBV15,TRBJ1-5,TGTGCCACCAGCAGAGGCGGGACAGATAGCAATCAGCCCCAGCATTTT,CATSRGGTDSNQPQHF
NA,TRBD2,TRBV28,TRBJ2-3,TGTGCCAGCAGCCAACTAGCGGGTGGCCGAGATACGCAGTATTTT,CASSQLAGGRDTQYF
NA,NA,TRBV6-5,TRBJ2-5,TGTGCCAGCAGTTACTCGTGGGGAGAGACCCAGTACTTC,CASSYSWGETQYF
NA,NA,TRBV30,TRBJ1-2,TGTGCCTGGAGTGTGACCCCCGACTATGGCTACACCTTC,CAWSVTPDYGYTF
NA,NA,TRBV6-1,TRBJ2-6,TGTGCCAGCAGTGGAGTTGGAAGGATCTCTGGGGCCAACGTCCTGACTTTC,CASSGVGRISGANVLTF
NA,NA,TRBV18,TRBJ2-1,TGTGCCAGCTCACCAACCCGTCTCAATGAGCAGTTCTTC,CASSPTRLNEQFF
NA,NA,TRBV4-1,TRBJ2-1,TGCGCCAGCAGCCAAGTCGGGCTGGCCCTCAATGAGCAGTTCTTC,CASSQVGLALNEQFF
NA,NA,TRBV5-1,TRBJ1-2,TGCGCCAGCAGCTTGGACTCAGGGAACTATGGCTACACCTTC,CASSLDSGNYGYTF
NA,NA,TRBV28,TRBJ2-5,TGTGCCAGCAGTGCAGCCGGGACCGAAGAGACCCAGTACTTC,CASSAAGTEETQYF
NA,TRBD1,TRBV18,TRBJ2-7,TGTGCCAGCTCACAGGACAGGAGCTCCTACGAGCAGTACTTC,CASSQDRSSYEQYF
NA,NA,TRBV7-2,TRBJ2-3,TGTGCCAGCAGCTTATTCTGGCGGGTGGGTGTCGCAGATACGCAGTATTTT,CASSLFWRVGVADTQYF
NA,TRBD1,TRBV6-1,TRBJ2-7,TGTGCCAGCAGTGTTGGACAGGGGAGCTACGAGCAGTACTTC,CASSVGQGSYEQYF
NA,TRBD2,TRBV5-1,TRBJ2-1,TGCGCCAGCAGCCATGGAATCACTAGCGGGAGTAACAATGAGCAGTTCTTC,CASSHGITSGSNNEQFF
NA,NA,TRBV14,TRBJ2-1,TGTGCCAGCAGCCAAGACACCCTATCCTCCTACAATGAGCAGTTCTTC,CASSQDTLSSYNEQFF
NA,NA,TRBV6-1,TRBJ2-3,TGTGCCAGCAGTGCCGGACTTGTAGATACGCAGTATTTT,CASSAGLVDTQYF
NA,TRBD1,TRBV2,TRBJ1-1,TGTGCCAGCAGCGGGTTGGGACAGGGGTATAGTGTCCTATCGAACACTGAAGCTTTCTTT,CASSGLGQGYSVLSNTEAFF
NA,TRBD1,TRBV18,TRBJ1-1,TGTGCCAGCTCACCGCAGACAGGGTTTGACACTGAAGCTTTCTTT,CASSPQTGFDTEAFF
NA,TRBD1,TRBV6-9,TRBJ1-2,TGTGCCATCACCCCCGGGCAGGGGGCGGGTGGCTACACCTTC,CAITPGQGAGGYTF
NA,NA,TRBV2,TRBJ2-2,TGTGCCAGCACTCCACCCACCATGAACACCGGGGAGCTGTTTTTT,CASTPPTMNTGELFF
NA,NA,TRBV2,TRBJ1-5,TGTGCCAGCAAAATAGATCGTAGCAATCAGCCCCAGCATTTT,CASKIDRSNQPQHF
few,NA,TRBV6-5,TRBJ1-1,TGTGCCAGCAGTTACTCGAGGCGGGGGATGGACACTGAAGCTTTCTTT,CASSYSRRGMDTEAFF
NA,NA,TRBV5-8,TRBJ1-1,TGTGCCAGCAGCTCCGTACGGCCCGAAGAGCGGAACACTGAAGCTTTCTTT,CASSSVRPEERNTEAFF
once,NA,TRBV9,TRBJ1-1,TGTACCAGCGGACAAACAGGGAACACTGAAGCTTTCTTT,CTSGQTGNTEAFF
NA,NA,TRBV28,TRBJ1-5,TGTGCCAGCAGGCCCGAAGGGGAGCAGCCCCAGCATTTT,CASRPEGEQPQHF
once,TRBD1,TRBV6-5,TRBJ2-7,TGTGCCACCAAACAGGGGGCGCGTTACGAGCAGTACTTC,CATKQGARYEQYF
NA,TRBD1,TRBV7-9,TRBJ2-7,TGTGCCAGCAGCTTAAAGGGGGCTTACGAGCAGTACTTC,CASSLKGAYEQYF
NA,NA,TRBV7-9,TRBJ2-3,TGTGCCAGCAGCTTAGACGGAAGCACAGATACGCAGTATTTT,CASSLDGSTDTQYF
NA,NA,TRBV7-9,TRBJ2-3,TGTGCCAGCAGCCCCCCGCCCCGGGCAGATACGCAGTATTTT,CASSPPPRADTQYF
NA,NA,TRBV28,TRBJ2-3,TGTGCCAGCAAACTCAGGGGAGGGGGCACAGATACGCAGTATTTT,CASKLRGGGTDTQYF
NA,NA,TRBV7-9,TRBJ2-3,TGTGCCAGCAGCTTAACTGCAGGGACAGATACGCAGTATTTT,CASSLTAGTDTQYF
NA,TRBD1,TRBV6-6,TRBJ2-1,TGTGCCAGCAGTTATGGGACAGGGGAATACAATGAGCAGTTCTTC,CASSYGTGEYNEQFF
NA,NA,TRBV29-1,TRBJ2-7,TGCAGCGTTGCGGAGGCTAGTCACGGGCAGTACTTC,CSVAEASHGQYF
NA,NA,TRBV27,TRBJ1-1,TGTGCCAGCAGTTACCTCCATAGATATGAAGCTTTCTTT,CASSYLHRYEAFF
once,NA,TRBV6-1,TRBJ2-7,TGTGCCAGCAGTGAACTGTTAGCCTACGAGCAGTACTTC,CASSELLAYEQYF
NA,NA,TRBV11-3,TRBJ2-1,TGTGCCAGCAGCTTAGTAGGCGGGGGCGATGAGCAGTTCTTC,CASSLVGGGDEQFF